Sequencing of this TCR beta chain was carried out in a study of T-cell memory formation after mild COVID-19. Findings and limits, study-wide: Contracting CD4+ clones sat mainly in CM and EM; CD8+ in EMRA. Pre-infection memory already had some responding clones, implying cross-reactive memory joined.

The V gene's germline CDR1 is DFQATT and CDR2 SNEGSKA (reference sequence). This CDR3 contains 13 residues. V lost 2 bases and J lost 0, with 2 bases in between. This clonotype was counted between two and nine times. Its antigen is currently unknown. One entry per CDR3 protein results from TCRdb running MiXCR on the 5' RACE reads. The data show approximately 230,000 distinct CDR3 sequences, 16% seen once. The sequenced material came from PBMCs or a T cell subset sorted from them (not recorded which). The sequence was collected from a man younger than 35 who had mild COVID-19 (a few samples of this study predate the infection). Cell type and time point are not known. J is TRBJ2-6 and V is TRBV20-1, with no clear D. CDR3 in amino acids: CSARNSGANVLTF. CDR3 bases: TGCAGTGCTAGAAACTCTGGGGCCAACGTCCTGACTTTC.